This TCR beta chain was sequenced in a study of shared clonotypes between healthy human individuals. Study background: Used for every donor were three CD4 naive, three CD4 memory, two CD8 naive and one CD8 memory plate.

Sequenced by immunoSEQ multiplex PCR; TCRdb stores in-frame clones only, minus some. The sample holds a few million clones, roughly 90% seen once. A CD45RA+ naive subset and a CD45RA-negative memory subset were split from CD4+ cells. Germline values: CDR1 MDHEN, CDR2 SYDVKM. This CDR3 is built from 16 residues. Deletions cut 8 bases from V and 3 bases from J, with 22 bases between. The rearrangement joins TRBV28 to TRBJ1-2; perhaps TRBD1 as D (6 bases). Sequencing was done on a sample of naive CD4+ T cells from PBMCs. Subset in this sample: CD45RA+ positively selected. The sequence was collected from a man aged 18 to 35 in good health. Some clones in this sample may be carry-over from other donors' samples. In DNA form, the CDR3 reads TGTGCCAGCGACAGTTCTCGCCCGGGGGGCTACTATGGCTACACCTTC. Protein product: CASDSSRPGGYYGYTF.